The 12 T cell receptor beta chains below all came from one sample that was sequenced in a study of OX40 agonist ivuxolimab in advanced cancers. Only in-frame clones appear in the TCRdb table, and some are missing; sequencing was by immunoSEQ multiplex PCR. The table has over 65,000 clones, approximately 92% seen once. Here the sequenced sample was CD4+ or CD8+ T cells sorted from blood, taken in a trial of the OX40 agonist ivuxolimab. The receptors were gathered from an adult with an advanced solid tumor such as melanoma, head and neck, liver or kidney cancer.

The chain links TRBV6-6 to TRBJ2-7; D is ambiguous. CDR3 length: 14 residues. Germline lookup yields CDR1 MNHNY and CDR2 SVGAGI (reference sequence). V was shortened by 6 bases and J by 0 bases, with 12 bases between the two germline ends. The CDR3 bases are TGTGCCAGCAGCCCGTCTTCCCGCTCCTACGAGCAGTACTTC. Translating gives CASSPSSRSYEQYF.

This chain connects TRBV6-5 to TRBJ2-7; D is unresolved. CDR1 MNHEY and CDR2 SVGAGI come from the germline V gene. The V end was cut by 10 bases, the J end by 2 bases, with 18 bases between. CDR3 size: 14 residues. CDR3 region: CATSPKVGTYEQYF. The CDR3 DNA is TGTGCCACCTCCCCCAAGGTGGGGACCTACGAGCAGTACTTC.

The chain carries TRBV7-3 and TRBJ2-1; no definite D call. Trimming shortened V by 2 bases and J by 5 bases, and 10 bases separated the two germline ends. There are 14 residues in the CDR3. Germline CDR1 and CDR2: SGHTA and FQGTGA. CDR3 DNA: TGTGCCAGCAGCTTATTAGTGTCCGACAATGAGCAGTTCTTC. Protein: CASSLLVSDNEQFF.

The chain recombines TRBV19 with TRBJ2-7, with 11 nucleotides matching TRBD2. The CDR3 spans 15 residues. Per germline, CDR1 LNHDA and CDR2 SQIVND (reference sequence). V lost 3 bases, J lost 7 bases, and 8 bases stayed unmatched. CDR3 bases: TGTGCCAGTAGTATCGGACTAGCGGGTTCGGGGGAGCAGTACTTC. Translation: CASSIGLAGSGEQYF.

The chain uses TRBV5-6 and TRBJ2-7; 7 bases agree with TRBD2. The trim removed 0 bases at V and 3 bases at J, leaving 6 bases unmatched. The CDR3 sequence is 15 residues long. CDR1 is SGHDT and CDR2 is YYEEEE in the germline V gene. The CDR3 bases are TGTGCCAGCAGCTTGGTCTCTAGCGGCAACTACGAGCAGTACTTC. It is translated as CASSLVSSGNYEQYF.

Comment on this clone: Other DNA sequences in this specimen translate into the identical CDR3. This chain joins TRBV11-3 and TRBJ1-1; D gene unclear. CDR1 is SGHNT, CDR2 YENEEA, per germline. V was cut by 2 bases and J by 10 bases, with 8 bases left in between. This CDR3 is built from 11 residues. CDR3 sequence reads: CASSLRGGAFF. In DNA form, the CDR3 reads TGTGCCAGCAGCTTACGCGGAGGAGCTTTCTTT.

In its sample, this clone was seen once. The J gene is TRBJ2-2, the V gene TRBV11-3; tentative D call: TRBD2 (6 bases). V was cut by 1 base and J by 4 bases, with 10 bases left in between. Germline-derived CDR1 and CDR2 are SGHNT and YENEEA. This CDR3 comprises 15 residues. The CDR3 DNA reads TGTGCCAGCAGCTTAGCGGGAGTAGGCACCGGGGAGCTGTTTTTT. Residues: CASSLAGVGTGELFF.

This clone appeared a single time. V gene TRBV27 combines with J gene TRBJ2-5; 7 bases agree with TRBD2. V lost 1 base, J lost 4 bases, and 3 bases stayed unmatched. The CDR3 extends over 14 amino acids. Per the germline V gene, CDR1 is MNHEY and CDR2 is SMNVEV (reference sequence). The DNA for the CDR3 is TGTGCCAGCAGTTTATGGGGGGGGGTAGAGACCCAGTACTTC. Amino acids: CASSLWGGVETQYF.

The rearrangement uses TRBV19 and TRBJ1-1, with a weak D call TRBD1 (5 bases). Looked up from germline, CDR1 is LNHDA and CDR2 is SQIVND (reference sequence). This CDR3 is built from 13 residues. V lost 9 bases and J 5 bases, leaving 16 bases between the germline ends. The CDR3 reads CASGRVSGTEAFF. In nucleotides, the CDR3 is TGTGCCAGCGGCAGGGTAAGTGGGACTGAAGCTTTCTTT.

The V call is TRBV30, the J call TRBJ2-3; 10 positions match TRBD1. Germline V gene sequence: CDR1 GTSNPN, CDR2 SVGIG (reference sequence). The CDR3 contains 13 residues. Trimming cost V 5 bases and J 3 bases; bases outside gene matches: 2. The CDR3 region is CAWDRGQTDTQYF. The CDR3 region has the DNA TGTGCCTGGGACAGGGGGCAGACAGATACGCAGTATTTT.

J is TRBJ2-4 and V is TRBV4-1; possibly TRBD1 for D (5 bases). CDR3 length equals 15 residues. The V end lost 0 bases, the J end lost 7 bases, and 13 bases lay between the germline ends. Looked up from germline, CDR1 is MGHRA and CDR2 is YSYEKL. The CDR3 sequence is CASSQDKGVRNIQYF. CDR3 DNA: TGCGCCAGCAGCCAAGATAAAGGGGTACGGAACATTCAGTACTTC.

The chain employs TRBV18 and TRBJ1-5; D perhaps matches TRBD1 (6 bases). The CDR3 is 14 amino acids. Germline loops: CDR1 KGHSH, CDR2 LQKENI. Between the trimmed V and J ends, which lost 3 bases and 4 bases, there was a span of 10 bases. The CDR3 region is CASSPGGENQPQHF. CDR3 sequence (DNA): TGTGCCAGCTCACCGGGGGGCGAAAATCAGCCCCAGCATTTT.